This T cell receptor (beta chain) was retrieved from a study of blood T cell repertoires in COVID-19. Study summary: Some COVID-19 samples were acute and others convalescent; all came from the United States, Italy and Spain. The analysed material was cDNA or gDNA that came from T cells, B-cell-depleted T cells, or PBMCs.

Per the germline V gene, CDR1 is MNHEY and CDR2 is SVGAGI. J was trimmed by 3 bases and V by 6 bases; bases with no gene match: 6. There are 15 residues in the CDR3. Authors' analysis steps: Estimation of nucleated cell counts was performed using reference gene primer amplification. Clones were read by immunoSEQ multiplex PCR, and TCRdb kept only the in-frame ones, dropping some. The V and J calls and clone size come from that table; D and trimming were worked out from the DNA. The table includes about 230,000 clones, around 83% detected once. The material sequenced was peripheral blood. The TCR sequence derives from a man aged 35 to 55 who had recovered from COVID-19. The chain is built from TRBV6-5 and TRBJ2-7; TRBD1 matches 12 bases. CDR3 nucleotides: TGTGCCAGCAGACCCGGGACAGGGGGCTTCTACGAGCAGTACTTC. It translates to CASRPGTGGFYEQYF.